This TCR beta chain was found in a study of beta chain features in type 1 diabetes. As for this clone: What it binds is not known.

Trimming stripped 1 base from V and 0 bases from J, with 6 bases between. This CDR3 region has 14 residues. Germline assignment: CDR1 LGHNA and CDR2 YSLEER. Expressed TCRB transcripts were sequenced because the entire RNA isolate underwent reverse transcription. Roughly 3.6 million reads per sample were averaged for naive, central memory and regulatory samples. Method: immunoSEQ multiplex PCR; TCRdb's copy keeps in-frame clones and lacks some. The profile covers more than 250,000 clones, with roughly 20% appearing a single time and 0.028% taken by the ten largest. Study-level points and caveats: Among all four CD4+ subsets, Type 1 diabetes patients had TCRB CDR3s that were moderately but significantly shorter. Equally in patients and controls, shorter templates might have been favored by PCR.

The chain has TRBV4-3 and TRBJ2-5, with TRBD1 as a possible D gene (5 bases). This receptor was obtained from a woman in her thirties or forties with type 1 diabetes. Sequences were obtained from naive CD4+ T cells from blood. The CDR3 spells CASSQGQYQETQYF. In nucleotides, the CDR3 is TGCGCCAGCAGCCAAGGACAGTACCAAGAGACCCAGTACTTC.